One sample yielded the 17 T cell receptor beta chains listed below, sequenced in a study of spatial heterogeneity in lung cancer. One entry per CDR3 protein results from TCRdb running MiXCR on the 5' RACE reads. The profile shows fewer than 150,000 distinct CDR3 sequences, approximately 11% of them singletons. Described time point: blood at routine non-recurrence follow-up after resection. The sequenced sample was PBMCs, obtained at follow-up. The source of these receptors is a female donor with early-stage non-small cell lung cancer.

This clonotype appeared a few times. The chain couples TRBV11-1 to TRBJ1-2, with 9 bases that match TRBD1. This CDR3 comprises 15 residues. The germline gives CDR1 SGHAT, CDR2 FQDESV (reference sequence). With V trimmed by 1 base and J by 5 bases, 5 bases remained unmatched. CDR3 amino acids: CASSLEGGQGYGYTF. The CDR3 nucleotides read TGTGCCAGCAGCTTAGAAGGCGGACAGGGGTATGGCTACACCTTC.

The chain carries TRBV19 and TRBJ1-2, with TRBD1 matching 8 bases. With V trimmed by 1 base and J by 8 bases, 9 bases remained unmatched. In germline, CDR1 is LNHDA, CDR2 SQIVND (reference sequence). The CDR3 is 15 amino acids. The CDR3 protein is CASSIVAEDRDGYTF. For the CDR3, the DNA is TGTGCCAGTAGTATAGTTGCGGAGGACAGGGACGGCTACACCTTC.

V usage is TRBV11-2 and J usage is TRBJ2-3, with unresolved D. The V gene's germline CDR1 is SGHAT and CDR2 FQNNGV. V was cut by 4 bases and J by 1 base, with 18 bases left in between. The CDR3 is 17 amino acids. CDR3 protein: CASSSDPDLRRTDTQYF. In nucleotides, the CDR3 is TGTGCCAGCAGCTCCGATCCAGACTTGCGGCGCACAGATACGCAGTATTTT. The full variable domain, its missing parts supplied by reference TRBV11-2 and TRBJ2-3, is EAGVAQSPRYKIIEKRQSVAFWCNPISGHATLYWYQQILGQGPKLLIQFQNNGVVDDSQLPKDRFSAERLKGVDSTLKIQPAKLEDSAVYLCASSSDPDLRRTDTQYFGPGTRLTVL.

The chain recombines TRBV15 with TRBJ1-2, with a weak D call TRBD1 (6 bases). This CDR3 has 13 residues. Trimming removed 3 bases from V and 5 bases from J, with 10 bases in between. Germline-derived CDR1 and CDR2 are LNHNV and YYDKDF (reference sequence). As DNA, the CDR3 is TGTGCCACCAGCAGTGAAGGACAGTATGGCTACACCTTC. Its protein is CATSSEGQYGYTF. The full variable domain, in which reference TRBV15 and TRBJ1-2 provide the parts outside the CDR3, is DAMVIQNPRYQVTQFGKPVTLSCSQTLNHNVMYWYQQKSSQAPKLLFHYYDKDFNNEADTPDNFQSRRPNTSFCFLDIRSPGLGDTAMYLCATSSEGQYGYTFGSGTRLTVV.

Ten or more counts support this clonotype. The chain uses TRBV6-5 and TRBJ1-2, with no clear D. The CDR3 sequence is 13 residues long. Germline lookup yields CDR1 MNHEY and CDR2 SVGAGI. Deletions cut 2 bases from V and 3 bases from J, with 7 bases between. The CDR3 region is CASSYEADYGYTF. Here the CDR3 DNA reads TGTGCCAGCAGTTACGAGGCGGACTATGGCTACACCTTC.

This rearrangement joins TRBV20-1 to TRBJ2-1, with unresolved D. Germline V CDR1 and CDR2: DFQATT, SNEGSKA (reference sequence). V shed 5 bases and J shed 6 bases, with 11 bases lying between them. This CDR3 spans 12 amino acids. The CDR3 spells CSAPDRSNEQFF. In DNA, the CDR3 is TGCAGTGCTCCCGACCGGAGCAATGAGCAGTTCTTC.

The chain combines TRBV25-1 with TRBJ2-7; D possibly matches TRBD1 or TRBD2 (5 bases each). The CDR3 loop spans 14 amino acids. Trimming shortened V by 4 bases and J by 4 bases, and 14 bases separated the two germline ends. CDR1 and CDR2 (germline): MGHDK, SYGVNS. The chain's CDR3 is CASSASGRSYEQYV. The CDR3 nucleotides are TGTGCCAGCAGTGCGTCGGGACGGAGTTACGAGCAGTACGTC.

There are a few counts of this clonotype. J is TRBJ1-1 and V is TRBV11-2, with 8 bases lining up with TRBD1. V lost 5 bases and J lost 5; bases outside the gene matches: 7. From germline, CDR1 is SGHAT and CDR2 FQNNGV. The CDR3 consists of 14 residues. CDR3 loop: CASSPTGALTEAFF. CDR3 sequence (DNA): TGTGCCAGCAGCCCGACAGGGGCGTTGACTGAAGCTTTCTTT.

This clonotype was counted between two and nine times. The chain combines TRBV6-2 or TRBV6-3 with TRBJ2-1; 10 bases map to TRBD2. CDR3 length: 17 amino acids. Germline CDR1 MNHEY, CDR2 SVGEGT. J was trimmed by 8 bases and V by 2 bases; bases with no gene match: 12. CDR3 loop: CASSYGARLAGGDEQFF. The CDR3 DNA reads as TGTGCCAGCAGTTACGGAGCCAGACTAGCGGGTGGAGATGAGCAGTTCTTC.

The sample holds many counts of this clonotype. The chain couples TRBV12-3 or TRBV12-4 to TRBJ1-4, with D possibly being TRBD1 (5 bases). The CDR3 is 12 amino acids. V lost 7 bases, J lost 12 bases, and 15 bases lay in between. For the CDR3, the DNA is TGTGCCAGCACAACAGGTCACTTGGAACTGTTTTTT. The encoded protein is CASTTGHLELFF.

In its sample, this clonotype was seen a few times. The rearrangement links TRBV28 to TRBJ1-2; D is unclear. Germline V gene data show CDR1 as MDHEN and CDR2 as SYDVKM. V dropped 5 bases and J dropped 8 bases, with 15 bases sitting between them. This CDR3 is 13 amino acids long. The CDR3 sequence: CASSRDVVLGYTF. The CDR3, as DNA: TGTGCCAGCAGTCGTGACGTCGTTCTGGGCTACACCTTC.

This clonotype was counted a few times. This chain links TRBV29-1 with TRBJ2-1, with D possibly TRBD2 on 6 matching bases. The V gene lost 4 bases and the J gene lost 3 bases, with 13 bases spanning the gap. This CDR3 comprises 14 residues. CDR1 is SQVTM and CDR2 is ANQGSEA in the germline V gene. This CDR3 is CSVASRAGYNEQFF. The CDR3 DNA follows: TGCAGCGTTGCCTCTAGAGCGGGCTACAATGAGCAGTTCTTC.

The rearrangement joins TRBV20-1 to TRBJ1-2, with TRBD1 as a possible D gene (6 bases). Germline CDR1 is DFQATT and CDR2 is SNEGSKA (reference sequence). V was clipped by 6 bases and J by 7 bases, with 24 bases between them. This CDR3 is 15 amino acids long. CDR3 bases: TGCAGTGCACGCGCCGGGACACCAGGGCGATTTGGCTACACCTTC. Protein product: CSARAGTPGRFGYTF.

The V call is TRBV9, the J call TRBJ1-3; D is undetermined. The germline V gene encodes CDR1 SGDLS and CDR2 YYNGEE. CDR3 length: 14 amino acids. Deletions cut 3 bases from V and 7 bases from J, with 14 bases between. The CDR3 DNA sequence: TGTGCCAGCAGCGGCAACAGCCCCTGGAACACCATATATTTT. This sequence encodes CASSGNSPWNTIYF.

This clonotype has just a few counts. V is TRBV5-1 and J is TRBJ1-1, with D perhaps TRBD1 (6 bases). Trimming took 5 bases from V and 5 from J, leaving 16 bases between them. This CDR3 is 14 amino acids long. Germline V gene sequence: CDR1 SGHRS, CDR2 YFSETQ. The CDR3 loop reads CASSKGQTGTEAFF. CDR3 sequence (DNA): TGCGCCAGCAGTAAAGGACAGACGGGGACTGAAGCTTTCTTT.

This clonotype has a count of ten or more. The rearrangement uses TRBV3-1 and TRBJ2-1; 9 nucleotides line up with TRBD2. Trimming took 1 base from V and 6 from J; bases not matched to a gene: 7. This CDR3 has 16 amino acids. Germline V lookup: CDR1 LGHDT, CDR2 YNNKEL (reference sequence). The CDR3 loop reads CASSQVAGLASNEQFF. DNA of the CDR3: TGTGCCAGCAGCCAAGTAGCGGGACTAGCATCCAATGAGCAGTTCTTC.

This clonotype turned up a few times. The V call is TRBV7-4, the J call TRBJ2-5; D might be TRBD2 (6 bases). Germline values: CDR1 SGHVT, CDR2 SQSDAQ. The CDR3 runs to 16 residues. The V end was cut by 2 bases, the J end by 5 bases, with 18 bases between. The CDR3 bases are TGTGCCAGCAGCTTAAACGGGGGAGGTCTGTCGGAGACCCAGTACTTC. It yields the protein CASSLNGGGLSETQYF.